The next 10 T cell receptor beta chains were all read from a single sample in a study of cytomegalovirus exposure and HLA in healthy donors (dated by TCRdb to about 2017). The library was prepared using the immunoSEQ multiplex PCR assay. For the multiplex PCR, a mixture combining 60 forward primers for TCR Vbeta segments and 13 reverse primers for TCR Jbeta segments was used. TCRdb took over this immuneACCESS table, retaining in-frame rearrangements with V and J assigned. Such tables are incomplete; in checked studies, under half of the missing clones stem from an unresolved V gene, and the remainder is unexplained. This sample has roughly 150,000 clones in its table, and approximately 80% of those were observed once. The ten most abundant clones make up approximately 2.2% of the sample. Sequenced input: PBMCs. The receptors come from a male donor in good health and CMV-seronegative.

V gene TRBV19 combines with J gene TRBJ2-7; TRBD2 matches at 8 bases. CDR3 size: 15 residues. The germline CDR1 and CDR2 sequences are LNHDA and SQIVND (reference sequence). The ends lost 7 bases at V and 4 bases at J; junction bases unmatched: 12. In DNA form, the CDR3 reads TGTGCCAGTACCGATACCGGGACTAGATATTACGAGCAGTACTTC. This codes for CASTDTGTRYYEQYF.

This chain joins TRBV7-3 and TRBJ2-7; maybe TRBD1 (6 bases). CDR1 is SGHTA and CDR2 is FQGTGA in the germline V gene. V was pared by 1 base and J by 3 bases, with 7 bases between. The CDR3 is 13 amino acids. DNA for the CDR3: TGTGCCAGCAGCTTAATACAGGGCTACGAGCAGTACTTC. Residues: CASSLIQGYEQYF.

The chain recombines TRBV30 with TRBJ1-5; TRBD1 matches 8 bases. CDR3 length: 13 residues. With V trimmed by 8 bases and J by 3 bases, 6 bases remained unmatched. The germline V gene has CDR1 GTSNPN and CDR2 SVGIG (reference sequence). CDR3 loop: CASQGADNQPQHF. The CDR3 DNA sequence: TGTGCCAGTCAGGGGGCGGACAATCAGCCCCAGCATTTT.

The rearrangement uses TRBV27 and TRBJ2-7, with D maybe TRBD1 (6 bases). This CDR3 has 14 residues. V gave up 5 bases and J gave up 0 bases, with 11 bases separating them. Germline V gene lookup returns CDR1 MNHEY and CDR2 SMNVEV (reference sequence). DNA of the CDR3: TGTGCCAGCAGTAGGACAGACTACTCCTACGAGCAGTACTTC. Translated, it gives CASSRTDYSYEQYF.

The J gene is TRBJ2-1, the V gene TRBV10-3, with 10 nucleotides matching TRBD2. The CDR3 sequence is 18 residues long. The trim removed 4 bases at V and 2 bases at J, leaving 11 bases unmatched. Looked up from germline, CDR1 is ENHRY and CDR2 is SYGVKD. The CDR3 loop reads CAISGASGSRNPYNEQFF. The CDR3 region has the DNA TGTGCCATCAGTGGGGCTAGCGGGAGTCGAAACCCCTACAATGAGCAGTTCTTC.

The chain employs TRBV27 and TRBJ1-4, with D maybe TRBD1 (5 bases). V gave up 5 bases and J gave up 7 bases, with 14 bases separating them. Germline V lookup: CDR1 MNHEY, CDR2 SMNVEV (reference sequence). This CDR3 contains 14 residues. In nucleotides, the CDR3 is TGTGCCAGCAGTAATCGGGGGGTCCGTGAAAAACTGTTTTTT. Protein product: CASSNRGVREKLFF.

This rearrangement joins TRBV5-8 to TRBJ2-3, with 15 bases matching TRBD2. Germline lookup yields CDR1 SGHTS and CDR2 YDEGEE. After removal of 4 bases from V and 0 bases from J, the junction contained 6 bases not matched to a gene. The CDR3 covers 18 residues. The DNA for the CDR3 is TGTGCCAGCAGCACCGGACTAGCGGGAGGGCTTAGCACAGATACGCAGTATTTT. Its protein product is CASSTGLAGGLSTDTQYF.

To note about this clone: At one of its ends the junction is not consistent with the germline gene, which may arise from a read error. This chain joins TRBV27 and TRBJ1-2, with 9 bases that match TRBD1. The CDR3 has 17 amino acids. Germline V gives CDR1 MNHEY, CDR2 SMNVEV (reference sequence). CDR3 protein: CASSLTGGVRTSSGYPF. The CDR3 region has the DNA TGTGCCAGCAGCCTCACAGGGGGCGTGCGAACTTCCTCTGGCTACCCCTTC.

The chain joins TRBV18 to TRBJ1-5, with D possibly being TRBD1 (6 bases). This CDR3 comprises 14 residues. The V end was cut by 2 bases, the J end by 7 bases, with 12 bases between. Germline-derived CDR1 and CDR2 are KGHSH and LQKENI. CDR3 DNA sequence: TGTGCCAGCTCACCAGCGGGGGGGCAACAGCCCCAGCATTTT. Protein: CASSPAGGQQPQHF.

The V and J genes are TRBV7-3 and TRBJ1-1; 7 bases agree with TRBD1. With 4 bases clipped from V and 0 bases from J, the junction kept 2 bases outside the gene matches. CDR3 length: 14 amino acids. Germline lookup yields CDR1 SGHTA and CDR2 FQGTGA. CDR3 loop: CASSSQGLNTEAFF. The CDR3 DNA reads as TGTGCCAGCAGCTCACAGGGGCTGAACACTGAAGCTTTCTTT.